The rows below give T cell receptor beta chains drawn from one sample of a study of T cells in Graves' hyperthyroidism and ophthalmopathy. TCRdb redid the calling of the multiplex PCR reads with MiXCR, one entry per CDR3 protein. Among a few hundred thousand distinct CDR3 sequences, roughly 14% were seen once, and the ten largest hold 6.5% to 8%. Sequencing was performed on blood. The receptors come from a woman in her 30s with Graves' hyperthyroidism. Both conserved end residues are trimmed from each CDR3. D genes are given only for firm matches. Expanded clones are given a class, and other clones once, few, many or no size at all.

TRBJ2-7	many	TRBV28	NA	ATHREVPYEQY
TRBJ2-3	NA	TRBV5-1	TRBD2	ASSSALAGARRTDTQY
TRBJ2-1	few	TRBV7-8	TRBD2	ASSLAGDHEQF
TRBJ1-2	few	TRBV28	NA	ASSFALPIYGYT
TRBJ2-4	NA	TRBV7-9	NA	ASSLASLPSAKNIQY
TRBJ2-5	NA	TRBV28	TRBD1	ASSYRDRGLNQY
TRBJ2-1	many	TRBV7-2	NA	ASSLGHFENEQF
TRBJ2-7	many	TRBV27	TRBD2	ASSSGLASKQY
TRBJ2-7	NA	TRBV6-1	TRBD2	ASSKLGLAGAYEQY
TRBJ2-1	many	TRBV6-1	NA	ASSRLSYNEQF
TRBJ2-7	few	TRBV20-1	NA	SAPDRTGYEQY
TRBJ2-2	NA	TRBV5-6	TRBD2	ASSFRAGVGTGELF
TRBJ2-7	many	TRBV7-2	TRBD2	ASSRGLAGSYEQY
TRBJ2-5	few	TRBV4-2	TRBD2	ASSQGLALAEETQY
TRBJ2-5	NA	TRBV4-3	TRBD1	ASSPTGTGRETQY
TRBJ2-5	NA	TRBV19	NA	ASSIGGQQETQY
TRBJ2-1	few	TRBV9	NA	ASSAQQRSEQF
TRBJ2-7	many	TRBV28	NA	ASSFLSSYEQY
TRBJ2-1	many	TRBV27	TRBD2	ASRGLAGVGEQF
TRBJ2-3	many	TRBV20-1	NA	SASDQRATDTQY
TRBJ2-3	many	TRBV18	TRBD2	ASSPRLAEADTQY
TRBJ2-5	many	TRBV7-9	NA	ASSLSGFGGTQY
TRBJ2-3	NA	TRBV4-1	TRBD2	ASSQDFVAGVSDTQY
TRBJ1-1	many	TRBV18	NA	ASSRRQVNTEAF
TRBJ2-7	many	TRBV6-1	NA	ASSKTGASYEQY
TRBJ1-1	many	TRBV20-1	NA	SPAGGARELSTEAF
TRBJ1-5	few	TRBV5-5	NA	ASSLDPGQPQH
TRBJ1-1	few	TRBV19	TRBD1	ASGGQGATNTEAF
TRBJ2-3	many	TRBV29-1	TRBD2	SVERVGRATDTQY